The rows below give T cell receptor beta chains drawn from one sample of a study of cytomegalovirus exposure and HLA in healthy donors. Sequenced by immunoSEQ multiplex PCR; TCRdb stores in-frame clones only, minus some. The table includes some 160,000 clones, 73% detected once. Sequencing used PBMCs. The receptor source for this set is a woman aged 18-35 years in good health and CMV-seropositive. CDR3s include the opening cysteine and the closing phenylalanine or tryptophan. A D gene is named only where the DNA matches it firmly. Clone size is not always given. Where it is, it says once, few, many or a class for expanded clones.

-	TRBV27	-	TRBJ1-2	CASSSTTGSAGGYTF	TGTGCCAGCAGTTCCACAACCGGGTCCGCGGGGGGCTACACCTTC
-	TRBV7-8	-	TRBJ2-2	CASSLAEGSNTGELFF	TGTGCCAGCAGCTTAGCCGAGGGATCGAACACCGGGGAGCTGTTTTTT
-	TRBV4-1	TRBD1	TRBJ1-4	CASSLGRGLDEKLFF	TGCGCCAGCAGCCTCGGAAGGGGGCTGGATGAAAAACTGTTTTTT
-	TRBV2	-	TRBJ1-3	CASSPRFSGNTIYF	TGTGCCAGCAGTCCGAGGTTCTCTGGAAACACCATATATTTT
-	TRBV2	TRBD1	TRBJ1-1	CASSTPDRVALRNTEAFF	TGTGCCAGCAGTACCCCCGACAGGGTAGCACTTCGGAACACTGAAGCTTTCTTT
few	TRBV5-6	-	TRBJ1-1	CASSLLGGGNTEAFF	TGTGCCAGCAGCTTGTTAGGGGGGGGGAACACTGAAGCTTTCTTT
once	TRBV9	-	TRBJ1-5	CASSKGLVQPQHF	TGTGCCAGCAGCAAGGGGCTGGTGCAGCCCCAGCATTTT
-	TRBV7-2	-	TRBJ1-2	CASSLVRGYGYTF	TGTGCCAGCAGCTTAGTCCGGGGCTATGGCTACACCTTC
few	TRBV27	-	TRBJ2-5	CASKVLGDGETQYF	TGTGCCAGCAAAGTCTTAGGGGATGGGGAGACCCAGTACTTC
-	TRBV5-6	-	TRBJ2-5	CASSLSPGKTQYF	TGTGCCAGCAGCTTGTCTCCAGGGAAGACCCAGTACTTC
-	TRBV10-1	TRBD1	TRBJ1-2	CASRFDRGPDGYTF	TGCGCCAGCAGGTTCGACAGGGGGCCTGATGGCTACACCTTC
-	TRBV2	-	TRBJ2-1	CASSERFSAHEQFF	TGTGCCAGCAGTGAACGGTTCAGCGCGCATGAGCAGTTCTTC
-	TRBV4-1	TRBD1	TRBJ2-1	CASSAQGPEQFF	TGCGCCAGCAGCGCACAGGGGCCTGAGCAGTTCTTC
-	TRBV25-1	-	TRBJ1-5	CASREDRHSNQPQHF	TGTGCCAGCAGGGAGGACAGACATAGCAATCAGCCCCAGCATTTT
-	TRBV7-9	TRBD1	TRBJ1-4	CASSLAAGGAPNEKLFF	TGTGCCAGCAGCTTAGCGGCAGGGGGCGCCCCAAATGAAAAACTGTTTTTT
-	TRBV5-4	-	TRBJ2-7	CASSLGQGSYEQYF	TGTGCCAGCAGCTTAGGGCAGGGATCCTACGAGCAGTACTTC
-	TRBV18	-	TRBJ1-1	CASPQDRNTEAFF	TGTGCCAGCCCACAAGACAGGAACACTGAAGCTTTCTTT
-	TRBV23-1	TRBD1	TRBJ2-1	CASSQSWTGGSRDEQFF	TGCGCCAGCAGTCAATCCTGGACAGGGGGCTCGAGGGATGAGCAGTTCTTC
-	TRBV4-2	-	TRBJ2-2	CASRQVGGGGSAGELFF	TGTGCCAGCAGACAAGTAGGGGGCGGGGGGAGTGCCGGGGAGCTGTTTTTT
-	TRBV4-2	TRBD1	TRBJ1-2	CASSQAATGFGYAF	TGTGCCAGCAGCCAAGCGGCGACAGGGTTTGGCTACGCCTTC
-	TRBV5-4	TRBD1	TRBJ2-2	CASSFRDRRELFF	TGTGCCAGCAGCTTCCGGGACAGGAGGGAGCTGTTTTTT
-	TRBV30	-	TRBJ2-3	CAWSDNTQYF	TGTGCCTGGAGTGATAATACGCAGTATTTT
-	TRBV30	-	TRBJ1-5	CAWSRDSNQPQHF	TGTGCCTGGAGTCGGGATAGCAATCAGCCCCAGCATTTT
-	TRBV2	TRBD1	TRBJ1-4	CASVQGGTTNEKLFF	TGTGCCAGCGTACAGGGGGGCACAACTAATGAAAAACTGTTTTTT
-	TRBV5-1	-	TRBJ2-3	CASSQSTDTQYF	TGCGCCAGCAGCCAGAGCACAGATACGCAGTATTTT
-	TRBV6-1	-	TRBJ2-7	CASGAQGGVYEQYF	TGTGCCAGCGGCGCACAGGGTGGTGTCTACGAGCAGTACTTC
-	TRBV19	TRBD2	TRBJ2-7	CASSSGLAGAGEQYF	TGTGCCAGTAGTTCCGGACTAGCGGGGGCGGGCGAGCAGTACTTC
-	TRBV11-1	TRBD1	TRBJ1-1	CASSSRQGEGTEAFF	TGTGCCAGCAGCTCCAGACAGGGAGAGGGCACTGAAGCTTTCTTT
-	TRBV7-6	-	TRBJ2-7	CASSPGAHTYEQYF	TGTGCCAGCAGCCCAGGGGCGCATACCTACGAGCAGTACTTC
-	TRBV7-2	-	TRBJ1-2	CASSLGGVGAVLGYTF	TGTGCCAGCAGCTTAGGTGGGGTGGGGGCCGTCCTTGGCTACACCTTC
-	TRBV27	TRBD2	TRBJ2-1	CASSFPLGGGSYNEQFF	TGTGCCAGCTCCTTCCCGCTCGGGGGGGGCTCCTACAATGAGCAGTTCTTC
-	TRBV2	TRBD1	TRBJ1-2	CASSEALRDRSTDGYTF	TGTGCCAGCAGTGAAGCGCTTAGGGACAGGAGTACAGATGGCTACACCTTC
-	TRBV2	TRBD1	TRBJ2-4	CASRPPGQPKNIQYF	TGTGCCAGCAGGCCTCCGGGACAGCCAAAAAACATTCAGTACTTC
few	TRBV30	-	TRBJ1-5	CAWSGGRVSKQPQHF	TGTGCCTGGAGTGGGGGCAGGGTGTCGAAGCAGCCCCAGCATTTT
-	TRBV5-8	-	TRBJ1-4	CASSLTGTEKLFF	TGTGCCAGCAGCTTGACAGGGACGGAAAAACTGTTTTTT
-	TRBV5-8	-	TRBJ2-7	CASSLAKQQYF	TGTGCCAGCAGCTTGGCGAAGCAACAGTACTTC
once	TRBV19	TRBD2	TRBJ2-5	CASSPGGETQYF	TGTGCCAGTTCTCCGGGGGGAGAGACCCAGTACTTC
-	TRBV28	TRBD1	TRBJ2-7	CASSSGTGGFKQYF	TGTGCCAGCAGTTCCGGGACAGGGGGTTTCAAGCAGTACTTC
-	TRBV6-5	-	TRBJ2-7	CASSLLSEGYKQYF	TGTGCCAGCAGCCTACTGAGTGAGGGCTACAAGCAGTACTTC
-	TRBV19	TRBD1	TRBJ1-1	CASSQDRLNTEAFF	TGTGCCAGTAGTCAGGACAGGTTGAACACTGAAGCTTTCTTT
-	TRBV14	-	TRBJ1-1	CASSQDPSFEAFF	TGTGCCAGCAGCCAAGATCCAAGCTTTGAAGCTTTCTTT
-	TRBV6-1	TRBD1	TRBJ2-7	CASRGTGSYEQYF	TGTGCCAGCAGGGGGACAGGTTCCTACGAGCAGTACTTC
few	TRBV2	TRBD1	TRBJ2-7	CASSAVGRGLDEQYF	TGTGCCAGCAGCGCGGTGGGCAGGGGGCTCGACGAGCAGTACTTC
-	TRBV19	-	TRBJ2-1	CASKTGYNEQFF	TGTGCCAGCAAAACAGGGTACAATGAGCAGTTCTTC
-	TRBV14	-	TRBJ2-2	CASSNRRNTGELFF	TGTGCCAGCTCTAACAGGCGGAACACCGGGGAGCTGTTTTTT
-	TRBV5-1	TRBD2	TRBJ2-1	CASSLRTSGDEQFF	TGCGCCAGCAGCTTAAGGACTAGCGGAGATGAGCAGTTCTTC
-	TRBV4-1	TRBD1	TRBJ2-5	CASSPGQGIRETQYF	TGCGCCAGCAGCCCCGGACAGGGAATACGAGAGACCCAGTACTTC
-	TRBV5-3	TRBD1	TRBJ2-3	CARSQQRGPITDTQYF	TGTGCCAGAAGCCAACAGAGGGGGCCCATCACAGATACGCAGTATTTT
-	TRBV6-1	TRBD2	TRBJ2-2	CASSEIAGGNTGELFF	TGTGCCAGCAGTGAAATAGCGGGGGGGAACACCGGGGAGCTGTTTTTT
-	TRBV19	TRBD1	TRBJ1-2	CASSSYQQGNYGYTF	TGTGCCAGTAGTTCCTATCAACAGGGGAATTATGGCTACACCTTC
-	TRBV4-1	-	TRBJ2-5	CASSHPPRRAGETQYF	TGCGCCAGCAGCCACCCCCCGCGGAGGGCAGGAGAGACCCAGTACTTC
-	TRBV18	-	TRBJ1-2	CASSPSGHYGYTF	TGTGCCAGCTCACCTTCGGGTCACTATGGCTACACCTTC
-	TRBV5-4	TRBD1	TRBJ2-7	CASSLPSITGGPSYEQYF	TGTGCCAGCAGCTTGCCCTCGATAACAGGGGGCCCGAGTTATGAGCAGTACTTC
-	TRBV30	-	TRBJ1-1	CAWSPDRNTEAFF	TGTGCCTGGAGTCCCGACAGGAACACTGAAGCTTTCTTT
-	TRBV25-1	-	TRBJ1-6	CASTGQGLNSPLHF	TGTGCCAGCACAGGTCAGGGGCTCAATTCACCCCTCCACTTT